A single sample gave rise to the 30 T cell receptor beta chains below, sequenced in a study of blood T cell repertoires in COVID-19. Some clones are missing from TCRdb's copy, which holds only in-frame ones; the method was immunoSEQ multiplex PCR. The sample records about 370,000 clones, roughly 86% being singletons. The source material was peripheral blood. All receptors derive from a woman between 25 and 40 years old with COVID-19, enrolled during active disease.

For this clone: The same CDR3 also results from other DNA sequences found in this sample. The chain couples TRBV2 to TRBJ2-3; no clear D gene. Germline CDR1 SNHLY, CDR2 FYNNEI. CDR3 length: 12 amino acids. Trimming cost V 8 bases and J 1 base, with 7 bases left between them. The CDR3 sequence is CASRGGTDTQYF. The CDR3 DNA reads TGTGCCAGCCGAGGAGGCACAGATACGCAGTATTTT.

This chain links TRBV7-3 with TRBJ2-6; no firm D call. Germline V gene sequence: CDR1 SGHTA, CDR2 FQGTGA. Deletions cut 5 bases from V and 2 bases from J, with 7 bases between. CDR3 length equals 14 residues. CDR3 in DNA: TGTGCCAGCAGCCCGGTAGCTGGGGCCAACGTCCTGACTTTC. This gives the protein CASSPVAGANVLTF.

The genes are TRBV28 and TRBJ1-4; 9 bases line up with TRBD1. This CDR3 has 16 amino acids. Germline V lookup: CDR1 MDHEN, CDR2 SYDVKM. V was clipped by 4 bases and J by 1 base; unmatched bases: 4. CDR3 bases: TGTGCCAGCAGTTCGGGGGGACAGGGAACTAATGAAAAACTGTTTTTT. Protein sequence: CASSSGGQGTNEKLFF.

V gene TRBV5-4 combines with J gene TRBJ2-5, with no clear D. Germline loops: CDR1 SGHNT, CDR2 YYREEE (reference sequence). V was cut by 1 base and J by 0 bases, with 7 bases left in between. The CDR3 has 14 amino acids. The CDR3 nucleotides read TGTGCCAGCAGCTTGTTTAGCTACCAAGAGACCCAGTACTTC. It codes for CASSLFSYQETQYF.

V is TRBV28 and J is TRBJ1-2; 9 bases map to TRBD1. The CDR3 is 15 amino acids. After removal of 7 bases from V and 8 bases from J, the junction contained 14 bases not matched to a gene. CDR1 is MDHEN, CDR2 SYDVKM, per germline. The CDR3, as DNA: TGTGCCAGCACGACCCGGACAGGGGCCCTGGGGGGCTACACCTTC. Protein sequence: CASTTRTGALGGYTF.

The genes are TRBV7-6 and TRBJ1-1, with D perhaps TRBD1 (5 bases). V lost 1 base and J 5 bases, leaving 17 bases between the germline ends. There are 16 residues in the CDR3. Germline V gene data show CDR1 as SGHVS and CDR2 as FNYEAQ. CDR3: CASSLGQPGGTTEAFF. CDR3 nucleotides: TGTGCCAGCAGCTTAGGGCAACCGGGGGGAACAACTGAAGCTTTCTTT.

The V gene is TRBV30, the J gene TRBJ1-4; D remains ambiguous. CDR3 length: 12 amino acids. CDR1 is GTSNPN, CDR2 SVGIG, per germline (reference sequence). V was clipped by 4 bases and J by 3 bases, with 6 bases between them. CDR3 sequence: CAWTGPNEKLFF. In DNA, the CDR3 is TGTGCCTGGACAGGCCCTAATGAAAAACTGTTTTTT.

The chain is built from TRBV19 and TRBJ1-1, with TRBD1 matching 7 bases. This CDR3 contains 14 residues. J was trimmed by 6 bases and V by 7 bases; bases with no gene match: 11. The V gene's germline CDR1 is LNHDA and CDR2 SQIVND (reference sequence). The CDR3 region has the DNA TGTGCCAGTAACACAGGGGTTAAAGGCTCTGAAGCTTTCTTT. Translated, it gives CASNTGVKGSEAFF.

The count of this clone is one. This chain joins TRBV12-3 or TRBV12-4 and TRBJ2-1; 7 bases map to TRBD1. V was clipped by 5 bases and J by 9 bases; unmatched bases: 4. The CDR3 is 12 amino acids. CDR3 bases: TGTGCCAGCAGTGCGACAGGGATTGAGCAGTTCTTC. The encoded protein is CASSATGIEQFF.

The rearrangement uses TRBV5-1 and TRBJ1-4; the match to TRBD1 covers 7 bases. J was trimmed by 0 bases and V by 4 bases; bases with no gene match: 6. Germline-derived CDR1 and CDR2 are SGHRS and YFSETQ. The CDR3 spans 16 residues. CDR3 DNA: TGCGCCAGCAGCCTGACAGGGCTTGCAACTAATGAAAAACTGTTTTTT. Amino acids: CASSLTGLATNEKLFF.

In its sample, this clone was seen once. The chain uses TRBV9 and TRBJ2-3, with D unresolved. The CDR3 sequence is 16 residues long. Per the germline V gene, CDR1 is SGDLS and CDR2 is YYNGEE. Trimming removed 3 bases at V and 1 base at J, with 15 bases between. CDR3 loop: CASSARRLSGTDTQYF. CDR3 nucleotides: TGTGCCAGCAGCGCTCGAAGGTTAAGCGGCACAGATACGCAGTATTTT.

The chain uses TRBV6-1 and TRBJ2-7; 10 nucleotides line up with TRBD1. The length of the CDR3 is 14 residues. V gave up 3 bases and J gave up 6 bases; unmatched junction bases: 5. CDR1 and CDR2 from the germline V gene are MNHNS and SASEGT. CDR3 coding DNA: TGTGCCAGCAGTGATGGGACAGGGGCTGGCGAGCAGTACTTC. Encoded protein: CASSDGTGAGEQYF.

This clone is a singleton in its sample. The chain recombines TRBV27 with TRBJ2-5; 8 bases are shared with TRBD1. The CDR3 is made up of 16 amino acids. CDR1 is MNHEY, CDR2 SMNVEV, per germline (reference sequence). V was pared by 1 base and J by 4 bases, with 8 bases of the junction left unmatched. Here the CDR3 DNA reads TGTGCCAGCAGTTTATATCCCGGACAGGGCCCAGAGACCCAGTACTTC. It is translated as CASSLYPGQGPETQYF.

V is TRBV6-5 and J is TRBJ1-6, with 11 bases identical to TRBD1. Germline-derived CDR1 and CDR2 are MNHEY and SVGAGI. The V and J ends lost 5 bases and 10 bases, in that order; junction bases with no gene match: 4. The length of the CDR3 is 14 residues. The CDR3 sequence is CASSPGQGGSPLHF. The CDR3 DNA follows: TGTGCCAGCAGTCCGGGACAGGGGGGATCACCCCTCCACTTT.

This clone was detected a few times. V usage is TRBV4-1 and J usage is TRBJ1-5; D uncertain. Germline CDR1 reads MGHRA; CDR2 reads YSYEKL. The length of the CDR3 is 15 residues. Trimming cost V 5 bases and J 0 bases, with 11 bases left between them. The CDR3 DNA reads TGCGCCAGCAGCTTCGTGGGCAATAGCAATCAGCCCCAGCATTTT. Its protein product is CASSFVGNSNQPQHF.

The gene calls are TRBV7-9 and TRBJ2-1, with TRBD2 matching 13 bases. The V gene's germline CDR1 is SEHNR and CDR2 FQNEAQ (reference sequence). The length of the CDR3 is 14 residues. V was clipped by 5 bases and J by 15 bases; unmatched bases: 10. The CDR3: CASSRTSGRDGWFF. The CDR3 DNA sequence: TGTGCCAGCAGCCGGACTAGCGGGAGAGATGGTTGGTTCTTC. Drawing the rest from reference TRBV7-9 and TRBJ2-1, the complete variable domain is DTGVSQNPRHKITKRGQNVTFRCDPISEHNRLYWYRQTLGQGPEFLTYFQNEAQLEKSRLLSDRFSAERPKGSFSTLEIQRTEQGDSAMYLCASSRTSGRDGWFFGPGTRLTVL.

The genes are TRBV7-2 and TRBJ1-5, with D unclear. Per germline, CDR1 SGHTA and CDR2 FQGNSA. V lost 5 bases to trimming and J lost 2 bases, with 10 bases between them. There are 14 residues in the CDR3. CDR3 in DNA: TGTGCCAGCAGCCCTTCGGTGCGCAATCAGCCCCAGCATTTT. Translating it yields CASSPSVRNQPQHF.

The chain has TRBV28 and TRBJ2-3, with TRBD1 identical over 7 bases. The CDR3 covers 17 residues. CDR1 and CDR2 (germline): MDHEN, SYDVKM. The V segment lost 2 bases and the J segment 4 bases; nucleotides outside the gene matches: 12. The CDR3 region has the DNA TGTGCCAGCAGTTTAAAGCCCGGGACAGATAAAGCAGATACGCAGTATTTT. Protein: CASSLKPGTDKADTQYF.

The chain is built from TRBV30 and TRBJ2-7, with D possibly being TRBD2 (6 bases). CDR3 size: 13 residues. V was clipped by 8 bases and J by 3 bases, with 17 bases between them. Germline V gives CDR1 GTSNPN, CDR2 SVGIG (reference sequence). The DNA for the CDR3 is TGTGCCAGCCAAGGGACTGAGGACTACGAGCAGTACTTC. As protein: CASQGTEDYEQYF. The variable domain in full, completed from reference TRBV30 and TRBJ2-7, reads SQTIHQWPATLVQPVGSPLSLECTVEGTSNPNLYWYRQAAGRGLQLLFYSVGIGQISSEVPQNLSASRPQDRQFILSSKKLLLSDSGFYLCASQGTEDYEQYFGPGTRLTVT.

This chain connects TRBV30 to TRBJ2-3; tentatively, D is TRBD2 (6 bases). Germline V gene data show CDR1 as GTSNPN and CDR2 as SVGIG (reference sequence). Trimming took 0 bases from V and 5 from J, leaving 15 bases between them. This CDR3 spans 15 amino acids. The DNA of the CDR3 is TGTGCCTGGAGTGTACGATGGGGGAGGATAGATACGCAGTATTTT. Its translation is CAWSVRWGRIDTQYF.

This CDR3 is CASSQVGGDGYTF. Here the CDR3 DNA reads TGTGCCAGCAGCCAAGTTGGAGGGGACGGCTACACCTTC. The gene calls are TRBV3-1 (or the pseudogene TRBV3-2) and TRBJ1-2, with D possibly being TRBD1 (5 bases). CDR3 length: 13 residues. The V end lost 1 base, the J end lost 8 bases, and 11 bases lay between the germline ends. Germline V CDR1 and CDR2: LGHDT, YNNKEL (reference sequence).

A note on this clone: An end of the junction differs from the germline gene, which may be a read error. The V and J genes are TRBV11-2 and TRBJ2-2, with D perhaps TRBD2 (5 bases). Germline CDR1 and CDR2: SGHAT and FQNNGV. CDR3 size: 15 residues. CDR3 nucleotide sequence: TGTGCCAGCAGCGTAGAACGGGATGGGGCCGGGGAGCTGTTTTTT. It translates to CASSVERDGAGELFF.

This clone was seen a few times. V and J are TRBV5-6 and TRBJ1-5; 8 positions agree with TRBD1. V shed 4 bases and J 3 bases; nucleotides not matched to a gene: 6. The CDR3 totals 15 residues. Germline loops: CDR1 SGHDT, CDR2 YYEEEE. CDR3 sequence reads: CASSPGTGSNQPQHF. The CDR3 region has the DNA TGTGCCAGCAGCCCCGGGACAGGCTCCAATCAGCCCCAGCATTTT.

The rearrangement uses TRBV2 and TRBJ2-5; 12 bases are shared with TRBD2. The germline CDR1 and CDR2 sequences are SNHLY and FYNNEI. The J segment lost 1 base and the V segment lost 4 bases, leaving 1 base of the junction unmatched. CDR3 size: 15 residues. CDR3: CASSGLAGAQETQYF. The CDR3 DNA reads as TGTGCCAGCAGTGGACTAGCGGGAGCCCAAGAGACCCAGTACTTC. The full variable domain, completed using reference TRBV2 and TRBJ2-5, is EPEVTQTPSHQVTQMGQEVILRCVPISNHLYFYWYRQILGQKVEFLVSFYNNEISEKSEIFDDQFSVERPDGSNFTLKIRSTKLEDSAMYFCASSGLAGAQETQYFGPGTRLLVL.

The chain is built from TRBV27 and TRBJ2-7; 10 bases agree with TRBD2. V lost 2 bases, J lost 1 base, and 8 bases stayed unmatched. The CDR3 is made up of 17 amino acids. Per the germline V gene, CDR1 is MNHEY and CDR2 is SMNVEV (reference sequence). As DNA, the CDR3 is TGTGCCAGCAGTTTAGGGGCTAGCGGGAGCCTTTCCTACGAGCAGTACTTC. The encoded protein is CASSLGASGSLSYEQYF.

The rearrangement uses TRBV6-5 and TRBJ1-1; D is unclear. In germline, CDR1 is MNHEY, CDR2 SVGAGI. V was clipped by 2 bases and J by 9 bases, with 13 bases between them. This CDR3 is built from 13 residues. CDR3 bases: TGTGCCAGCAGTTACACGGGGAGCAGTCAAGCTTTCTTT. It encodes CASSYTGSSQAFF.

The rearrangement links TRBV15 to TRBJ1-1, with 10 bases lining up with TRBD1. In germline, CDR1 is LNHNV, CDR2 YYDKDF (reference sequence). The CDR3 has 15 residues. V trimming: 0 bases; J trimming: 8 bases; junction bases outside the gene matches: 6. CDR3 in amino acids: CATSRDLGQGREAFF. CDR3 bases: TGTGCCACCAGCAGAGATCTGGGACAGGGGAGGGAAGCTTTCTTT.

CDR3 loop: CSVDGPMNTEAFF. In nucleotides, the CDR3 is TGCAGCGTTGATGGGCCTATGAACACTGAAGCTTTCTTT. The chain joins TRBV29-1 to TRBJ1-1; D remains unclear. Trimming stripped 3 bases from V and 0 bases from J, with 8 bases between. The CDR3 is 13 amino acids. Germline lookup yields CDR1 SQVTM and CDR2 ANQGSEA.

This chain links TRBV5-8 with TRBJ2-7, with 7 bases aligning to TRBD1. The length of the CDR3 is 14 residues. Trimming at V came to 4 bases and at J to 1 base, leaving 5 bases not matched to a gene. Germline V lookup: CDR1 SGHTS, CDR2 YDEGEE. Written as DNA, the CDR3 is TGTGCCAGCAGCCCTTTGACAGGGTCCTACGAGCAGTACTTC. This encodes CASSPLTGSYEQYF. Filled out from reference TRBV5-8 and TRBJ2-7, the complete variable domain reads EAGVTQSPTHLIKTRGQQATLRCSPISGHTSVYWYQQALGLGLQFLLWYDEGEERNRGNFPPRFSGRQFPNYSSELNVNALELEDSALYLCASSPLTGSYEQYFGPGTRLTVT.

The chain employs TRBV9 and TRBJ2-3, with 7 positions matching TRBD2. Germline CDR1 is SGDLS and CDR2 is YYNGEE. J lost 4 bases, V lost 5 bases, and 13 bases had no gene match. This CDR3 has 16 amino acids. CDR3 region: CASREGGALGADTQYF. CDR3 DNA: TGTGCCAGCAGGGAGGGAGGGGCCCTTGGCGCAGATACGCAGTATTTT.